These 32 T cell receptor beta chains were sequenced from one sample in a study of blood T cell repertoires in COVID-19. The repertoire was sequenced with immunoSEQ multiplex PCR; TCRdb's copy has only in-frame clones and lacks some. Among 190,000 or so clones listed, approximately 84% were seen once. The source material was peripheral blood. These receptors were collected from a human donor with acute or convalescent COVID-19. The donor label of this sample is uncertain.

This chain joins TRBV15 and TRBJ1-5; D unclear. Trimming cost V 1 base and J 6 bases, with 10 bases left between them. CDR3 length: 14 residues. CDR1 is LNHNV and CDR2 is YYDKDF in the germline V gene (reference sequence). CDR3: CATSRVYSPQPQHF. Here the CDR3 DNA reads TGTGCCACCAGCAGAGTTTACAGCCCTCAGCCCCAGCATTTT.

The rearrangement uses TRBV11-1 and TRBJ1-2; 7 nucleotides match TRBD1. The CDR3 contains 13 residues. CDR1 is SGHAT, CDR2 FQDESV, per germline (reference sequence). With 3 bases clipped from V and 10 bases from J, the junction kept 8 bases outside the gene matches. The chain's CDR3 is CASSFDRVSDYTF. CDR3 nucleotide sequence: TGTGCCAGCAGCTTCGACAGGGTATCTGACTACACCTTC.

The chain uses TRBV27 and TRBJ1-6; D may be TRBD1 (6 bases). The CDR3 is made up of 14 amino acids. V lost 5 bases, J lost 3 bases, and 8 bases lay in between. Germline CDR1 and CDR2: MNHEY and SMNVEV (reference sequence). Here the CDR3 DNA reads TGTGCCAGCAGTCGAGGGGGCTATAATTCACCCCTCCACTTT. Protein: CASSRGGYNSPLHF.

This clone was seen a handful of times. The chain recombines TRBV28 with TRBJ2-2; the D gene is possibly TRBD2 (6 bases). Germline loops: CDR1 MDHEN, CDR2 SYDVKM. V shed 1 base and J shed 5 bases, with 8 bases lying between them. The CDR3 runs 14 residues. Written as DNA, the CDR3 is TGTGCCAGCAGTTTATTCGGGGGAACCGGGGAGCTGTTTTTT. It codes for CASSLFGGTGELFF.

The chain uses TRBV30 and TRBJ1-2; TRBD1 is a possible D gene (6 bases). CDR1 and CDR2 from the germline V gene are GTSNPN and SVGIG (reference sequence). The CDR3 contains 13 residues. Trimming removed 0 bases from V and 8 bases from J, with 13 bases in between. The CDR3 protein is CAWSVMGARGYTF. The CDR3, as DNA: TGTGCCTGGAGTGTAATGGGGGCGCGGGGCTACACCTTC. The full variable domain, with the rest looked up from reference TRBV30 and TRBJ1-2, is SQTIHQWPATLVQPVGSPLSLECTVEGTSNPNLYWYRQAAGRGLQLLFYSVGIGQISSEVPQNLSASRPQDRQFILSSKKLLLSDSGFYLCAWSVMGARGYTFGSGTRLTVV.

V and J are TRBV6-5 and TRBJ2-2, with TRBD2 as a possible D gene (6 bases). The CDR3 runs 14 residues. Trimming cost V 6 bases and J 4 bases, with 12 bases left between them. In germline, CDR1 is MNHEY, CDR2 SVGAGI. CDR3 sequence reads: CASRQTSSTGELFF. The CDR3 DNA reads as TGTGCCAGCAGGCAAACTAGCTCCACCGGGGAGCTGTTTTTT.

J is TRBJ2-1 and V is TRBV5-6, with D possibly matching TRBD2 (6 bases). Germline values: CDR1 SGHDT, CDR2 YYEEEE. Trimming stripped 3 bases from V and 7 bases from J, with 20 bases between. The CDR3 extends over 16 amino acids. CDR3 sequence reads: CASSSRRIAVRNEQFF. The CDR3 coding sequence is TGTGCCAGCAGCTCCCGGCGGATAGCGGTGCGGAATGAGCAGTTCTTC.

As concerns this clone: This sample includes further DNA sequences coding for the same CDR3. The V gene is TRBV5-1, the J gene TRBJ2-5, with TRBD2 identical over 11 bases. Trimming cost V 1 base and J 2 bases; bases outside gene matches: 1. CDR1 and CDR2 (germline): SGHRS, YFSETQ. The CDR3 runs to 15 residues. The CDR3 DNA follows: TGCGCCAGCAGCTTGCTAGCGGGAGGTCAAGAGACCCAGTACTTC. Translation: CASSLLAGGQETQYF.

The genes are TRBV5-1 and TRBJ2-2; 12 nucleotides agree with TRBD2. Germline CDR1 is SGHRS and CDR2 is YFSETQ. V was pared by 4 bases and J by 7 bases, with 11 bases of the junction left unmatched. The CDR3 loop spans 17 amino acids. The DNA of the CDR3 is TGCGCCAGCAGCACCGGACTAGCGGGACTGGCGGGCGGGGAGCTGTTTTTT. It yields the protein CASSTGLAGLAGGELFF.

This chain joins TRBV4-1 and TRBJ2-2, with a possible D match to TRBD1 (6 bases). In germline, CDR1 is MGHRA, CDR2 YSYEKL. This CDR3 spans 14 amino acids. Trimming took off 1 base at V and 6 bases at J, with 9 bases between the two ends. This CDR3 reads CASSQARGAGELFF. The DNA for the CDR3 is TGCGCCAGCAGCCAAGCCAGGGGAGCCGGGGAGCTGTTTTTT.

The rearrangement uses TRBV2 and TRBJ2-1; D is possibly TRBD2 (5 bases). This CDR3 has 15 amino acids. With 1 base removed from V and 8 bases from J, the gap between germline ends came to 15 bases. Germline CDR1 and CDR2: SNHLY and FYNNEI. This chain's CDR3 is CASSEDVASLYEQFF. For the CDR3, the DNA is TGTGCCAGCAGTGAAGATGTAGCGAGCCTTTATGAGCAGTTCTTC.

The CDR3 reads CASSPGDRGLGDTQYF. In nucleotides, the CDR3 is TGCGCCAGCAGCCCCGGGGACAGGGGGCTAGGAGATACGCAGTATTTT. The J gene is TRBJ2-3, the V gene TRBV5-1, with TRBD1 identical over 12 bases. The length of the CDR3 is 16 residues. Unmatched junction bases numbered 8, after V lost 4 bases and J lost 5 bases. Germline CDR1 SGHRS, CDR2 YFSETQ.

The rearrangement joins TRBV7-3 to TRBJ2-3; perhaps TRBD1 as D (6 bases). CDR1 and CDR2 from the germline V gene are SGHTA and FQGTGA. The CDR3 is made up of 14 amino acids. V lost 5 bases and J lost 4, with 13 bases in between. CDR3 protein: CASSLQGGADTQYF. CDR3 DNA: TGTGCCAGCAGCCTACAGGGTGGCGCAGATACGCAGTATTTT.

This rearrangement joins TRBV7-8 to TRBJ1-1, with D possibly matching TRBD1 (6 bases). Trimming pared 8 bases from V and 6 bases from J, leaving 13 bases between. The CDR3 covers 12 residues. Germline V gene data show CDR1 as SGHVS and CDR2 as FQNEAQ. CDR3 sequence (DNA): TGTGCCAGCGGCCGTGACAGGTCTGAAGCTTTCTTT. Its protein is CASGRDRSEAFF.

CDR3 sequence: CASSRGQGRANEQFF. The CDR3 DNA sequence: TGTGCCAGTAGTAGGGGACAGGGGAGGGCCAATGAGCAGTTCTTC. This chain joins TRBV19 and TRBJ2-1, with 10 positions matching TRBD1. CDR3 size: 15 residues. V was clipped by 4 bases and J by 6 bases; unmatched bases: 6. Per germline, CDR1 LNHDA and CDR2 SQIVND (reference sequence).

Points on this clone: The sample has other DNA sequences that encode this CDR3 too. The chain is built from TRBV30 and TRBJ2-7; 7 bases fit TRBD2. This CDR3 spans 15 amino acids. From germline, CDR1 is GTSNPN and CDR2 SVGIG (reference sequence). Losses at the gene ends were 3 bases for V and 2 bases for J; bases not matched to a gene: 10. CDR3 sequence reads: CAWSLIAGGTYEQYF. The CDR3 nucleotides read TGTGCCTGGAGCTTGATAGCGGGTGGGACCTACGAGCAGTACTTC.

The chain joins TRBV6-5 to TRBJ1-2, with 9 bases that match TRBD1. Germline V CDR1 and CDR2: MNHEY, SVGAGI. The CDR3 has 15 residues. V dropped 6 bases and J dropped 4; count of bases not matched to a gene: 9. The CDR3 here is CASSQRLQGAYGYTF. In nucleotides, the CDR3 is TGTGCCAGCAGCCAACGGCTACAGGGGGCCTATGGCTACACCTTC.

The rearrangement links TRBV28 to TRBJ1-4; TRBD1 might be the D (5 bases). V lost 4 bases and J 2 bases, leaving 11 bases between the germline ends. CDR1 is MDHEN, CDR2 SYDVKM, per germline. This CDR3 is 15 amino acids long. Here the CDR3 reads CASSSGFSTNEKLFF. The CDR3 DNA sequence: TGTGCCAGCAGTTCAGGGTTTTCGACTAATGAAAAACTGTTTTTT.

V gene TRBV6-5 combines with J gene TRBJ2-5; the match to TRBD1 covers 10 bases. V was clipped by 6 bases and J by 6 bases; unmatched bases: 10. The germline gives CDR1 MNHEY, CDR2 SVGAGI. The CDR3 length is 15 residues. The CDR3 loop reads CASRGTGAPLKTQYF. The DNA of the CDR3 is TGTGCCAGCAGGGGGACAGGGGCTCCGTTGAAGACCCAGTACTTC.

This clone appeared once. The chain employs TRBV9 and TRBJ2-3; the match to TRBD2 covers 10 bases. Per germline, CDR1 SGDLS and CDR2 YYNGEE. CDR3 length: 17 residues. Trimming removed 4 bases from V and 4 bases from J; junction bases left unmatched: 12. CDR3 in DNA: TGTGCCAGCAGCCCGCTACTCCGTGGACTAGCGGCAGATACGCAGTATTTT. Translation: CASSPLLRGLAADTQYF.

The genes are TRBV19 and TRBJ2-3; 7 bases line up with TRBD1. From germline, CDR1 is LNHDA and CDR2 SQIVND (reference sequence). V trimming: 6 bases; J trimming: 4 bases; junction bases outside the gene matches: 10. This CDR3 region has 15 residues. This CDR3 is CASSGTDDGPDTQYF. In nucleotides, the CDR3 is TGTGCCAGTAGCGGGACAGATGATGGGCCAGATACGCAGTATTTT.

The DNA for the CDR3 is TGTGCCAGCAGCTTCCCGAGGTCGGTAGCTTCCGAGCAGTACTTC. It yields the protein CASSFPRSVASEQYF. This chain joins TRBV11-2 and TRBJ2-7; D is unresolved. The V end lost 3 bases, the J end lost 6 bases, and 18 bases lay between the germline ends. The CDR3 is 15 residues long. Germline V lookup: CDR1 SGHAT, CDR2 FQNNGV.

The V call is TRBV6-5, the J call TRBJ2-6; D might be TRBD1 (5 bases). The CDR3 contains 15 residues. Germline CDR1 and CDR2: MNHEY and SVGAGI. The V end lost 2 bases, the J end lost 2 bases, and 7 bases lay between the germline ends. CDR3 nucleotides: TGTGCCAGCAGTTACCAGGGCGCTGGGGCCAACGTCCTGACTTTC. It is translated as CASSYQGAGANVLTF.

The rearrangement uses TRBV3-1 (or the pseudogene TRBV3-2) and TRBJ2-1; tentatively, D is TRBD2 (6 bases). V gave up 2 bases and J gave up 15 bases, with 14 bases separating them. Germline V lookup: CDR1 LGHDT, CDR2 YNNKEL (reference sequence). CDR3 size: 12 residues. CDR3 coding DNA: TGTGCCAGCAGCCAACTGACCGGGACTCCGTTCTTC. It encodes CASSQLTGTPFF.

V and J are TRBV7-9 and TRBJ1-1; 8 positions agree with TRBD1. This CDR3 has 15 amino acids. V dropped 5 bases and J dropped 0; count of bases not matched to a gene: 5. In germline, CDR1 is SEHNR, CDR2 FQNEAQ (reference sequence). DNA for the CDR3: TGTGCCAGCAGCCGCCGGACAGGGTTGAACACTGAAGCTTTCTTT. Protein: CASSRRTGLNTEAFF.

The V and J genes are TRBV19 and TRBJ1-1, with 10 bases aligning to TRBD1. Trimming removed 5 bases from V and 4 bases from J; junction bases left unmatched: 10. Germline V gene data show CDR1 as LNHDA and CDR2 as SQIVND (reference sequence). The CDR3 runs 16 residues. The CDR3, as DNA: TGTGCCAGTAGTGTCCGACAGGGGGCGCGAATCACTGAAGCTTTCTTT. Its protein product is CASSVRQGARITEAFF.

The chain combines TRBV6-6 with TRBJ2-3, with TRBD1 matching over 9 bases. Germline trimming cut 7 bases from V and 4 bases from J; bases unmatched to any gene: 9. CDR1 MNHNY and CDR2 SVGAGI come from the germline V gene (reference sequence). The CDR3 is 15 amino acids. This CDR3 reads CASTKTGGIADTQYF. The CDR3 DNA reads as TGTGCCAGCACCAAGACAGGGGGGATCGCAGATACGCAGTATTTT.

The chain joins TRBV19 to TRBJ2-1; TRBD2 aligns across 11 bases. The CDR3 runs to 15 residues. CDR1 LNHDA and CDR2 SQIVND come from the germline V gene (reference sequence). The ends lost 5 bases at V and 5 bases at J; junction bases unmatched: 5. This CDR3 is CASSPLAGANNEQFF. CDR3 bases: TGTGCCAGTAGTCCACTAGCGGGAGCGAACAATGAGCAGTTCTTC.

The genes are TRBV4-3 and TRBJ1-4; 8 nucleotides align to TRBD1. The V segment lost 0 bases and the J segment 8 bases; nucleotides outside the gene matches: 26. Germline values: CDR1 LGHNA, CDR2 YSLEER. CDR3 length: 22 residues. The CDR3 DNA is TGCGCCAGCAGCCAAGAAAGCGGGCAGGGGGCCGTCCCGGACAAGAATATGGAAAAACTGTTTTTT. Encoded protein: CASSQESGQGAVPDKNMEKLFF.

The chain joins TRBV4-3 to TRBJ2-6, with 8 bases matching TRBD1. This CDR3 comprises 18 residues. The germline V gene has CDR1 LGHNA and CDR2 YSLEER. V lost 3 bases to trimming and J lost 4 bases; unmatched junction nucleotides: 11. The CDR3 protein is CASSQTGQAEFGANVLTF. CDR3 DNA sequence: TGCGCCAGCAGCCAGACGGGACAGGCCGAATTCGGGGCCAACGTCCTGACTTTC.

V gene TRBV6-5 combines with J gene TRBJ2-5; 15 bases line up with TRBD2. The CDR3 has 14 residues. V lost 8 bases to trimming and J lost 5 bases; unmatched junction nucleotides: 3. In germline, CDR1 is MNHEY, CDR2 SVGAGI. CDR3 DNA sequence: TGTGCCAGCGGGGGACTAGCGGGAGGTGAGACCCAGTACTTC. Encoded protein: CASGGLAGGETQYF.

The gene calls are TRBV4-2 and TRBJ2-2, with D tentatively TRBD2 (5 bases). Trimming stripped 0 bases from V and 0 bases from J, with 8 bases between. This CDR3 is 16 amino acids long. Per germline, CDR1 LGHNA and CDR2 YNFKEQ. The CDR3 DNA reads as TGTGCCAGCAGCCAAGATCCGGGATCGAACACCGGGGAGCTGTTTTTT. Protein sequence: CASSQDPGSNTGELFF.